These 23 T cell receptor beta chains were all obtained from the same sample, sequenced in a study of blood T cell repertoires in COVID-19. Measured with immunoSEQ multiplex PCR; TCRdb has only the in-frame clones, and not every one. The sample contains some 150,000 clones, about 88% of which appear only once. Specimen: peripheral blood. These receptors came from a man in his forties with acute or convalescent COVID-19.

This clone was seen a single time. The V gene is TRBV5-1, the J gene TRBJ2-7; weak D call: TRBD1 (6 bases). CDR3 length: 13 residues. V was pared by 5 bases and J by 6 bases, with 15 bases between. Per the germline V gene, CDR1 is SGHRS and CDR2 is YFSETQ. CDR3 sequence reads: CASRITGFGEQYF. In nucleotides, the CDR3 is TGCGCCAGCAGAATTACAGGGTTCGGCGAGCAGTACTTC.

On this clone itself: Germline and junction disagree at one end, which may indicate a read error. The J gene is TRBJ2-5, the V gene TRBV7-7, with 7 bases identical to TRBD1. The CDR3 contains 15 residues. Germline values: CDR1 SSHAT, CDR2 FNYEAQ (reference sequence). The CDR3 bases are TGTGCTAGCAGCCCGGAGACAGGGTCGCGGGAGACCCAGTACTTC. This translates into CASSPETGSRETQYF.

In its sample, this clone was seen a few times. The CDR3 is CASDRGRGGYTF. The DNA of the CDR3 is TGTGCCAGCGACAGGGGGCGAGGAGGCTACACCTTC. The V and J genes are TRBV9 and TRBJ1-2, with 10 bases that match TRBD1. With 7 bases clipped from V and 8 bases from J, the junction kept 5 bases outside the gene matches. This CDR3 has 12 residues. Per germline, CDR1 SGDLS and CDR2 YYNGEE. The entire variable domain, with the rest obtained from reference TRBV9 and TRBJ1-2, is as follows: DSGVTQTPKHLITATGQRVTLRCSPRSGDLSVYWYQQSLDQGLQFLIQYYNGEERAKGNILERFSAQQFPDLHSELNLSSLELGDSALYFCASDRGRGGYTFGSGTRLTVV.

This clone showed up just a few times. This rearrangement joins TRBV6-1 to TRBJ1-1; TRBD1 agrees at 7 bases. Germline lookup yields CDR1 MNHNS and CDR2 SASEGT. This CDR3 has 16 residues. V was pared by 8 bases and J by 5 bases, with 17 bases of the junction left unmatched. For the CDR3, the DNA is TGTGCCAGCCGTGGGGACCGGACAGGACGACTTACTGAAGCTTTCTTT. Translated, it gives CASRGDRTGRLTEAFF.

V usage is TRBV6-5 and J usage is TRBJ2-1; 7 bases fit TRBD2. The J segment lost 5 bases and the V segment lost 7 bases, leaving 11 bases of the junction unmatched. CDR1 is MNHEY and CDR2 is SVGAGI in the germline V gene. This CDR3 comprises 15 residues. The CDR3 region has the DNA TGTGCCAGCACCCTGGGAGGGGCAGGAAACAATGAGCAGTTCTTC. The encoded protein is CASTLGGAGNNEQFF.

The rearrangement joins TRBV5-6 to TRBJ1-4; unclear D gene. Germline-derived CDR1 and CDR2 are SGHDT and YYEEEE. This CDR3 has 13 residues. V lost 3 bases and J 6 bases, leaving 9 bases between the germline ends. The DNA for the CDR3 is TGTGCCAGCAGCTGGGCGGAGGATGAAAAACTGTTTTTT. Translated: CASSWAEDEKLFF.

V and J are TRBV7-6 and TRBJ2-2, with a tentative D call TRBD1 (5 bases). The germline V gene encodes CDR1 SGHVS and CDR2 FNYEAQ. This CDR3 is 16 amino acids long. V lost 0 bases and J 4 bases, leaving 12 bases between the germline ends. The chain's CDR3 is CASSLAGVSSTGELFF. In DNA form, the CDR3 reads TGTGCCAGCAGCTTAGCAGGGGTGTCTTCCACCGGGGAGCTGTTTTTT.

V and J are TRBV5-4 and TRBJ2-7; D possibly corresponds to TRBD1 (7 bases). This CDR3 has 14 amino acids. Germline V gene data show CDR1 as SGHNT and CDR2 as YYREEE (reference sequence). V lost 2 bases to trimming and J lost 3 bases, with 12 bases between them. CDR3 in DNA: TGTGCCAGCAGCTTTGGTCAGGGGGGCTACGAGCAGTACTTC. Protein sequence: CASSFGQGGYEQYF.

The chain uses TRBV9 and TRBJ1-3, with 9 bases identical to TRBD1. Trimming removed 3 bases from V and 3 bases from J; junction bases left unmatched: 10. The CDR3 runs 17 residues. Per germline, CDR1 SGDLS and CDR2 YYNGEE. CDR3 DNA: TGTGCCAGCAGCGAGGGGGGACAGGGAAGCAATGGAAACACCATATATTTT. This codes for CASSEGGQGSNGNTIYF.

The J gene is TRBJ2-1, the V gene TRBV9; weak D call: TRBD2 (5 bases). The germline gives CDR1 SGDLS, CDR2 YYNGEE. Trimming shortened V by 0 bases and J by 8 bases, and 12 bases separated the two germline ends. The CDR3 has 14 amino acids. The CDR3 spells CASSVDNMRDEQFF. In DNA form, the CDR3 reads TGTGCCAGCAGCGTAGATAATATGAGGGATGAGCAGTTCTTC. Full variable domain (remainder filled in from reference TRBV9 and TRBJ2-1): DSGVTQTPKHLITATGQRVTLRCSPRSGDLSVYWYQQSLDQGLQFLIQYYNGEERAKGNILERFSAQQFPDLHSELNLSSLELGDSALYFCASSVDNMRDEQFFGPGTRLTVL.

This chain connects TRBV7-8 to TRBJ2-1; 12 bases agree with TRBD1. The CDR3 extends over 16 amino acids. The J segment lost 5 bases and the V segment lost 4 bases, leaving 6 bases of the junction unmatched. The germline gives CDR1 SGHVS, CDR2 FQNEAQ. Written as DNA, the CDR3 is TGTGCCAGCAGCTCTTCCGGGACAGGGGGCCACAATGAGCAGTTCTTC. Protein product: CASSSSGTGGHNEQFF.

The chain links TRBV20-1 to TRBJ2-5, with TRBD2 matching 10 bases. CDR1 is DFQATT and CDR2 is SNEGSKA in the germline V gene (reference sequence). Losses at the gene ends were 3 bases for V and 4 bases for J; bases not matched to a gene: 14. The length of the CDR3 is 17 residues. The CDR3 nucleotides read TGCAGTGCTAGTGTCCCGGAGCGGGGGGGCTTGAGAGAGACCCAGTACTTC. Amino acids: CSASVPERGGLRETQYF.

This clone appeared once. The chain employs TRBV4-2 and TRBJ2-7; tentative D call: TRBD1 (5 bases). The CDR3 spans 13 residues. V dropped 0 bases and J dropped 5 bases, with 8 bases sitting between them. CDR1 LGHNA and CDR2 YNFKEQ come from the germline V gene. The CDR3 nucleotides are TGTGCCAGCAGCCAAGACAGGGTCGACGAGCAGTACTTC. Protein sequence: CASSQDRVDEQYF.

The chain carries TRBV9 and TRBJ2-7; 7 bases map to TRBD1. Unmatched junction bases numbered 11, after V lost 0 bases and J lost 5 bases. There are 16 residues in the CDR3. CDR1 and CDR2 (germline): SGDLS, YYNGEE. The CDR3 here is CASSVGPSTGQDEQYF. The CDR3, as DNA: TGTGCCAGCAGCGTAGGCCCCTCGACAGGGCAGGACGAGCAGTACTTC. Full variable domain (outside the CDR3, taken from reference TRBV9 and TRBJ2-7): DSGVTQTPKHLITATGQRVTLRCSPRSGDLSVYWYQQSLDQGLQFLIQYYNGEERAKGNILERFSAQQFPDLHSELNLSSLELGDSALYFCASSVGPSTGQDEQYFGPGTRLTVT.

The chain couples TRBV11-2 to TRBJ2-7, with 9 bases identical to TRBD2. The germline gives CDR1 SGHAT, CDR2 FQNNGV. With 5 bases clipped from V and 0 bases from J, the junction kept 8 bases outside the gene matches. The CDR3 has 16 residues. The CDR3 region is CASSRLAGMSSYEQYF. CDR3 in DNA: TGTGCCAGCAGCCGGCTAGCGGGGATGAGCTCCTACGAGCAGTACTTC.

This chain's CDR3 is CASSLMEVQGGNTIYF. The CDR3 nucleotides read TGTGCCAGCAGCTTGATGGAGGTCCAAGGGGGAAACACCATATATTTT. This rearrangement joins TRBV5-5 to TRBJ1-3; D is undetermined. The CDR3 is made up of 16 amino acids. V was clipped by 1 base and J by 4 bases, with 15 bases between them. Germline CDR1 SGHKS, CDR2 YYEKEE (reference sequence).

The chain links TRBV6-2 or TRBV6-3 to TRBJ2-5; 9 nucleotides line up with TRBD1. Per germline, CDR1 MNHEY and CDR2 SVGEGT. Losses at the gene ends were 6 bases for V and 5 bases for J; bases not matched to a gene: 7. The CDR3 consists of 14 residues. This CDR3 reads CASSPQGARETQYF. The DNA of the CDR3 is TGTGCCAGCAGCCCACAGGGGGCGAGGGAGACCCAGTACTTC.

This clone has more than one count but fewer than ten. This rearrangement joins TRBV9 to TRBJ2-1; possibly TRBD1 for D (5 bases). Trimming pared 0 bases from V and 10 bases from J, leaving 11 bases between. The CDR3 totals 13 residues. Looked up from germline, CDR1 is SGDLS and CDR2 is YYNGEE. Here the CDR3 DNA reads TGTGCCAGCAGCGTAGTAGAAGCAGGGGAGCAGTTCTTC. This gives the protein CASSVVEAGEQFF.

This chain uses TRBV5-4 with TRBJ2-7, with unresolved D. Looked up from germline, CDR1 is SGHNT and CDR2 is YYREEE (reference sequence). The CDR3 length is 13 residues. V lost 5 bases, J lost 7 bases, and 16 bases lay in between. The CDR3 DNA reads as TGTGCCAGCAGGTCCTCGAAAGACTGGGAGCAGTACTTC. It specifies CASRSSKDWEQYF.

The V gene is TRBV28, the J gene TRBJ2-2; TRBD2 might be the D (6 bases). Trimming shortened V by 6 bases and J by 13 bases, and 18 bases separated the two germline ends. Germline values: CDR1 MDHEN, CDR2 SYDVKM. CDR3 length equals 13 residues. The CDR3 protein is CASSLRGTLGLFF. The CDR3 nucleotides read TGTGCCAGCAGCTTACGCGGGACTCTCGGGCTGTTTTTT. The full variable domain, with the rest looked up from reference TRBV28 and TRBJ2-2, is DVKVTQSSRYLVKRTGEKVFLECVQDMDHENMFWYRQDPGLGLRLIYFSYDVKMKEKGDIPEGYSVSREKKERFSLILESASTNQTSMYLCASSLRGTLGLFFGEGSRLTVL.

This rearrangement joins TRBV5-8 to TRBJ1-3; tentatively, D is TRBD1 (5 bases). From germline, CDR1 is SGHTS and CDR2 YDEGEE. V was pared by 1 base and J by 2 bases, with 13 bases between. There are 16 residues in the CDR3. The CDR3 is CASSLNQGGTGNTIYF. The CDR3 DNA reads TGTGCCAGCAGCTTGAATCAGGGAGGTACTGGAAACACCATATATTTT.

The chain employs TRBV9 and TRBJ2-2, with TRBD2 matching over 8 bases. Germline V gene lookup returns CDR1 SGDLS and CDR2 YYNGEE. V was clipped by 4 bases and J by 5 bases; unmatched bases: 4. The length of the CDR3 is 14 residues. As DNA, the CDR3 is TGTGCCAGCAGCCCGGGGGGGCGAACCGGGGAGCTGTTTTTT. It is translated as CASSPGGRTGELFF.

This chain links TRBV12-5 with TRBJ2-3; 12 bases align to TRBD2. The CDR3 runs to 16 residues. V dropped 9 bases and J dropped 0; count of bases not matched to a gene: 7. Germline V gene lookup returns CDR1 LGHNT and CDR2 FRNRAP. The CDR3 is CASSTTSGRSTDTQYF. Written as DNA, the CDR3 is TGTGCTAGCTCTACGACTAGCGGGAGAAGCACAGATACGCAGTATTTT.